This T cell receptor beta chain appears in the sequencing data of a study of blood T cells in healthy people across ages. About the study: Template switching recovered approximately one barcoded beta molecule for every two T cells.

Next came a second PCR, run for about 6 to 12 cycles, which used a sample-barcoded 5' primer along with a J-beta primer mix. TCRdb itself ran the 5' RACE reads through MiXCR, one entry per CDR3 protein. The repertoire holds about 1,400,000 distinct CDR3 sequences, with approximately 40% as singletons. Overall study results and limits: PBMC samples, being unsorted, prevented any conclusive comparison of naive and antigen-experienced cells.

Peripheral blood from each donor was collected in a volume of 8 to 10 milliliters. As to this clonotype: Its antigen is unknown. Sequence at one end of the junction differs from germline and may be a read error.

Germline values: CDR1 DFQATT, CDR2 SNEGSKA (reference sequence). The CDR3 extends over 16 amino acids. This clonotype was obtained from a woman aged 18-35 years in good health. Specimen: blood. The chain couples TRBV20-1 to TRBJ1-6, with no clear D. The CDR3 nucleotides are TGCAGTGCTAGAGATCAGGTGAACAGCTATAATTCACTCCTCCACTTT. Protein: CSARDQVNSYNSLLHF.